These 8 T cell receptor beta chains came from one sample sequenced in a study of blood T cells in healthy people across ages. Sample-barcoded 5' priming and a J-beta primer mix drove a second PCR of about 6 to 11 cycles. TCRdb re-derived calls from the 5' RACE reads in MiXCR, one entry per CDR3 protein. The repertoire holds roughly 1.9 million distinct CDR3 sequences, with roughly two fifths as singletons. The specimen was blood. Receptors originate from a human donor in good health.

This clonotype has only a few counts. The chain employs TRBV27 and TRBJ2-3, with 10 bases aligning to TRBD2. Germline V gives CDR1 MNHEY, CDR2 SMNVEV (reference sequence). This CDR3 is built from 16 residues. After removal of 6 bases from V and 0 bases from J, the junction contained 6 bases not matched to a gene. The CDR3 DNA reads TGTGCCAGCAGATTCTTAGCGGGGGGTAGCACAGATACGCAGTATTTT. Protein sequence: CASRFLAGGSTDTQYF.

CDR3 bases: TGCGCCAGCAGCTTGGCCGGACAGGGGGCGAGTTTTACCGTCTCTGGGGCCAACGTCCTGACTTTC. Translated: CASSLAGQGASFTVSGANVLTF. The rearrangement joins TRBV5-1 to TRBJ2-6, with 11 positions matching TRBD1. In germline, CDR1 is SGHRS, CDR2 YFSETQ. The CDR3 sequence is 22 residues long. V lost 0 bases to trimming and J lost 0 bases; unmatched junction nucleotides: 14.

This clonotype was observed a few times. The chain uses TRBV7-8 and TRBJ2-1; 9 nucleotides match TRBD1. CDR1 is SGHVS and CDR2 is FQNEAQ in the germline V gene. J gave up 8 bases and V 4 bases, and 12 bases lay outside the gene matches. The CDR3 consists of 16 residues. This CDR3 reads CASSSEYGTGSHEQFF. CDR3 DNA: TGTGCCAGCAGCTCCGAATACGGGACAGGGTCGCATGAGCAGTTCTTC.

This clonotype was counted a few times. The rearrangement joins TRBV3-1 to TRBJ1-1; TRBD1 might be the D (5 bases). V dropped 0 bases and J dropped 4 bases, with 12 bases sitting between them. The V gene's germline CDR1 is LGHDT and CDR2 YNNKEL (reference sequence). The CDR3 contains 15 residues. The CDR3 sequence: CASSQDPNGGTEAFF. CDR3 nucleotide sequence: TGTGCCAGCAGCCAAGATCCCAACGGGGGCACTGAAGCTTTCTTT.

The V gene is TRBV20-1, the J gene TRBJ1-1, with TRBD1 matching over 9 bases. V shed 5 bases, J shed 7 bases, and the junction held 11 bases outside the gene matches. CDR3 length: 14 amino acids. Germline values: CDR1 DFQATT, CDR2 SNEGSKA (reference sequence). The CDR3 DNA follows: TGCAGTGCTGGAGGACAGGGGACAGGTGTTGAAGCTTTCTTT. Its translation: CSAGGQGTGVEAFF.

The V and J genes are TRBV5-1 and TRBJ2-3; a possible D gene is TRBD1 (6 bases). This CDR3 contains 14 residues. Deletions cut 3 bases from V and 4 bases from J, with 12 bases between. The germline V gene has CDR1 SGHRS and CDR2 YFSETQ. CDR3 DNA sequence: TGCGCCAGCAGCTCGAACAACAGGGCAGATACGCAGTATTTT. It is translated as CASSSNNRADTQYF.

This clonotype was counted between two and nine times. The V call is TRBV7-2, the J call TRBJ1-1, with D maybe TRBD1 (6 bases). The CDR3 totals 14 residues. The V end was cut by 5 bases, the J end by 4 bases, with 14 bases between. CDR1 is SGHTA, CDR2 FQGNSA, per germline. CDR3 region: CASSPTQGRTEAFF. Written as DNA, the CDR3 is TGTGCCAGCAGCCCCACACAGGGCCGCACTGAAGCTTTCTTT.

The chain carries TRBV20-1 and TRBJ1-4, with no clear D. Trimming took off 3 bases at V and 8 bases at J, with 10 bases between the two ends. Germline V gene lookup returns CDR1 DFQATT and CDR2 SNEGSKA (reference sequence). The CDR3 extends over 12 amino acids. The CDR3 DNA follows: TGCAGTGCTAGGGGCGTCGGCGAAAAACTGTTTTTT. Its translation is CSARGVGEKLFF.